This T cell receptor (beta chain) was captured in a study of blood T cell repertoires in COVID-19. Looking at the study overall: The origin of the acute and convalescent COVID-19 samples was the United States, Italy and Spain. Sample material is recorded as cDNA or gDNA derived from T cells, B-cell-depleted T cells, or PBMCs.

Germline CDR1 and CDR2: SGHTA and FQGTGA. The CDR3 length is 13 residues. Trimming stripped 6 bases from V and 3 bases from J, with 10 bases between. Authors' methods: Amplified reference gene primers provided the basis for estimating nucleated cell counts. Produced via immunoSEQ multiplex PCR; TCRdb's table is partial and in-frame only. Clone size and the V and J calls come from that table; the DNA yielded D and trimming. The sample records 250,000 or so clones, 86% being singletons. The receptor's source is a woman younger than 45 with active or convalescent COVID-19. Sample: peripheral blood. V usage is TRBV7-3 and J usage is TRBJ2-3; D is undetermined. The CDR3 protein is CASRDRVTDTQYF. Written as DNA, the CDR3 is TGTGCCAGCAGAGATCGGGTAACAGATACGCAGTATTTT.